A single sample is the source of the 20 T cell receptor beta chains below, sequenced in a study of cytomegalovirus exposure and HLA in healthy donors (TCRdb year 2017). The library was made by the immunoSEQ multiplex PCR assay. For the multiplex PCR, a mixture combining 60 forward primers for TCR Vbeta segments and 13 reverse primers for TCR Jbeta segments was used. TCRdb provides this immuneACCESS table in a form limited to in-frame rearrangements. Some clones are lacking; in checked studies, under half of them reflect an unresolved V gene, and why the rest are absent is not known. The sample table shows around 160,000 clones, and over 70% are seen once. 6% to 8% of the sample goes to the ten largest clones. Sequencing was done on a sample of PBMCs. These receptors came from a male donor in good health and CMV-seropositive.

The J gene is TRBJ2-3, the V gene TRBV7-9; 9 bases are a match to TRBD2. CDR1 SEHNR and CDR2 FQNEAQ come from the germline V gene (reference sequence). V lost 0 bases and J lost 9; bases outside the gene matches: 10. There are 16 residues in the CDR3. The CDR3 region is CASSLAPRGGARTQYF. CDR3 nucleotide sequence: TGTGCCAGCAGCTTAGCGCCTCGCGGGGGGGCGCGGACGCAGTATTTT.

The table lists this clone with a count of one. The V call is TRBV7-9, the J call TRBJ2-2; unclear D gene. The germline V and J ends were trimmed by 1 base and 1 base, with 7 bases remaining between them. Germline CDR1 is SEHNR and CDR2 is FQNEAQ (reference sequence). The CDR3 has 15 residues. Written as DNA, the CDR3 is TGTGCCAGCAGCTTAGAGGCGGTGAACACCGGGGAGCTGTTTTTT. As protein: CASSLEAVNTGELFF. Drawing the rest from reference TRBV7-9 and TRBJ2-2, the complete variable domain is DTGVSQNPRHKITKRGQNVTFRCDPISEHNRLYWYRQTLGQGPEFLTYFQNEAQLEKSRLLSDRFSAERPKGSFSTLEIQRTEQGDSAMYLCASSLEAVNTGELFFGEGSRLTVL.

In its sample, this clone was seen a few times. This rearrangement joins TRBV10-3 to TRBJ2-7; TRBD1 agrees at 10 bases. Germline CDR1 ENHRY, CDR2 SYGVKD. The CDR3 is 12 residues long. Trimming removed 8 bases from V and 5 bases from J; junction bases left unmatched: 3. Written as DNA, the CDR3 is TGTGCCATCTCGGGACAGGGGAACGAGCAGTACTTC. Translating it yields CAISGQGNEQYF.

In this sample, this clone turned up once. The chain combines TRBV27 with TRBJ1-2; 7 nucleotides agree with TRBD1. The CDR3 spans 13 residues. V lost 3 bases, J lost 9 bases, and 7 bases stayed unmatched. The germline gives CDR1 MNHEY, CDR2 SMNVEV (reference sequence). The DNA for the CDR3 is TGTGCCAGCAGTTTCCCTGGACAGGAACGCTACACCTTC. Its translation is CASSFPGQERYTF.

The CDR3 nucleotides read TGTGCCAGCAGCTCTATTACAGGGGGCCCTGGAAACACCATATATTTT. This translates into CASSSITGGPGNTIYF. V usage is TRBV5-5 and J usage is TRBJ1-3; 9 nucleotides match TRBD1. Germline CDR1 SGHKS, CDR2 YYEKEE (reference sequence). With 3 bases clipped from V and 2 bases from J, the junction kept 6 bases outside the gene matches. The CDR3 is 16 residues long.

The chain joins TRBV19 to TRBJ2-1, with D unclear. The germline CDR1 and CDR2 sequences are LNHDA and SQIVND (reference sequence). Trimming took off 0 bases at V and 6 bases at J, with 6 bases between the two ends. The CDR3 consists of 13 residues. Here the CDR3 reads CASSIDPRNEQFF. The CDR3 nucleotides read TGTGCCAGTAGTATAGATCCCCGCAATGAGCAGTTCTTC. Supplemented by reference TRBV19 and TRBJ2-1, the full variable domain reads DGGITQSPKYLFRKEGQNVTLSCEQNLNHDAMYWYRQDPGQGLRLIYYSQIVNDFQKGDIAEGYSVSREKKESFPLTVTSAQKNPTAFYLCASSIDPRNEQFFGPGTRLTVL.

The chain recombines TRBV5-1 with TRBJ2-3; weak D call: TRBD1 (6 bases). The CDR3 loop spans 15 amino acids. Germline lookup yields CDR1 SGHRS and CDR2 YFSETQ. V lost 4 bases to trimming and J lost 2 bases, with 14 bases between them. CDR3 loop: CASSHRDTLTDTQYF. The CDR3 region has the DNA TGCGCCAGCAGCCACCGGGACACCCTCACAGATACGCAGTATTTT.

V gene TRBV6-1 combines with J gene TRBJ2-7; 8 nucleotides match TRBD1. The germline CDR1 and CDR2 sequences are MNHNS and SASEGT. The CDR3 consists of 14 residues. V gave up 6 bases and J gave up 3 bases; unmatched junction bases: 7. In nucleotides, the CDR3 is TGTGCCAGCAGAGACAGGGGAGGTAACTACGAGCAGTACTTC. It codes for CASRDRGGNYEQYF.

The V call is TRBV6-6, the J call TRBJ1-6, with a tentative D call TRBD1 (5 bases). This CDR3 has 14 residues. Germline V gene data show CDR1 as MNHNY and CDR2 as SVGAGI (reference sequence). Trimming left V 7 bases short and J 7 bases short, with 14 bases between. CDR3 sequence: CASKPGGPNSPLHF. In DNA form, the CDR3 reads TGTGCCAGCAAACCCGGGGGACCCAATTCACCCCTCCACTTT.

The rearrangement uses TRBV6-5 and TRBJ2-7, with D perhaps matching TRBD1 (6 bases). Trimming stripped 2 bases from V and 6 bases from J, with 11 bases between. CDR3 length: 13 residues. Germline loops: CDR1 MNHEY, CDR2 SVGAGI. For the CDR3, the DNA is TGTGCCAGCAGTTACAACAGGGAAGGCGAGCAGTACTTC. Translating it yields CASSYNREGEQYF.

This chain connects TRBV2 to TRBJ2-2; 10 bases align to TRBD2. CDR3 length equals 17 residues. Germline V gene lookup returns CDR1 SNHLY and CDR2 FYNNEI. The J segment lost 1 base and the V segment lost 4 bases, leaving 6 bases of the junction unmatched. CDR3 nucleotide sequence: TGTGCCAGCAGTGTGGTAGCGGGGGGACTGAACACCGGGGAGCTGTTTTTT. Its protein product is CASSVVAGGLNTGELFF. The variable domain in full, with the rest retrieved from reference TRBV2 and TRBJ2-2, is EPEVTQTPSHQVTQMGQEVILRCVPISNHLYFYWYRQILGQKVEFLVSFYNNEISEKSEIFDDQFSVERPDGSNFTLKIRSTKLEDSAMYFCASSVVAGGLNTGELFFGEGSRLTVL.

The gene calls are TRBV5-5 and TRBJ2-3; 10 bases agree with TRBD2. The V gene's germline CDR1 is SGHKS and CDR2 YYEKEE (reference sequence). The CDR3 runs 18 residues. With V trimmed by 4 bases and J by 0 bases, 11 bases remained unmatched. The CDR3 nucleotides read TGTGCCAGCAGCCCACAACCCGGGACTAGCGCAAGCACAGATACGCAGTATTTT. Amino acids: CASSPQPGTSASTDTQYF.

CDR3 loop: CASSQGQGASYEQYF. CDR3 nucleotide sequence: TGCGCCAGCAGCCAAGGACAGGGAGCCTCCTACGAGCAGTACTTC. The J gene is TRBJ2-7, the V gene TRBV4-3; 7 nucleotides agree with TRBD1. The CDR3 covers 15 residues. CDR1 is LGHNA and CDR2 is YSLEER in the germline V gene. After removal of 1 base from V and 0 bases from J, the junction contained 3 bases not matched to a gene.

This chain links TRBV5-1 with TRBJ2-1, with 10 bases fitting TRBD1. V shed 0 bases, J shed 3 bases, and the junction held 0 bases outside the gene matches. The CDR3 covers 15 residues. Looked up from germline, CDR1 is SGHRS and CDR2 is YFSETQ. The CDR3 DNA reads as TGCGCCAGCAGCTTGGGGACAGGGGGCTACAATGAGCAGTTCTTC. This sequence encodes CASSLGTGGYNEQFF.

This chain joins TRBV19 and TRBJ2-7; 7 positions agree with TRBD1. Trimming cost V 5 bases and J 4 bases; bases outside gene matches: 5. The CDR3 consists of 13 residues. The V gene's germline CDR1 is LNHDA and CDR2 SQIVND (reference sequence). For the CDR3, the DNA is TGTGCCAGTAGTCTGGGACAGAGTTACGAGCAGTACTTC. It codes for CASSLGQSYEQYF.

The chain has TRBV4-1 and TRBJ1-2; D is ambiguous. V was clipped by 0 bases and J by 4 bases, with 9 bases between them. CDR3 size: 14 residues. Germline CDR1 MGHRA, CDR2 YSYEKL. CDR3 protein: CASSQDSGGYGYTF. The CDR3 DNA reads as TGCGCCAGCAGCCAAGATAGTGGCGGCTATGGCTACACCTTC.

This chain uses TRBV20-1 with TRBJ1-2, with D maybe TRBD1 (6 bases). Germline loops: CDR1 DFQATT, CDR2 SNEGSKA (reference sequence). The CDR3 sequence is 11 residues long. Trimming pared 6 bases from V and 7 bases from J, leaving 12 bases between. In nucleotides, the CDR3 is TGCAGTGCCCTGGACAGCCCTGGCTACACCTTC. This sequence encodes CSALDSPGYTF.

The chain uses TRBV13 and TRBJ2-7; 8 positions match TRBD1. This CDR3 is built from 14 residues. Germline lookup yields CDR1 PRHDT and CDR2 FYEKMQ (reference sequence). Losses at the gene ends were 2 bases for V and 6 bases for J; bases not matched to a gene: 6. CDR3 amino acids: CASSLTQGASEQYF. As DNA, the CDR3 is TGTGCCAGCAGCTTAACCCAGGGGGCAAGCGAGCAGTACTTC.

The chain uses TRBV7-6 and TRBJ2-2; a weak D match, TRBD1 (7 bases). The CDR3 runs 15 residues. The ends were cut back, 3 bases at V and 4 bases at J, with 12 bases in the middle. Looked up from germline, CDR1 is SGHVS and CDR2 is FNYEAQ. CDR3 nucleotide sequence: TGTGCCAGCAGCTTCAGGGGGGACGGCACCGGGGAGCTGTTTTTT. It is translated as CASSFRGDGTGELFF.

The chain couples TRBV2 to TRBJ1-1; a possible D gene is TRBD1 (6 bases). The V and J ends lost 5 bases and 0 bases respectively, with 10 bases between them. This CDR3 has 14 amino acids. CDR1 SNHLY and CDR2 FYNNEI come from the germline V gene. In nucleotides, the CDR3 is TGTGCCAGCAGTTTAACAGGGATGAACACTGAAGCTTTCTTT. This codes for CASSLTGMNTEAFF. The full variable domain, in which reference TRBV2 and TRBJ1-1 provide the parts outside the CDR3, is EPEVTQTPSHQVTQMGQEVILRCVPISNHLYFYWYRQILGQKVEFLVSFYNNEISEKSEIFDDQFSVERPDGSNFTLKIRSTKLEDSAMYFCASSLTGMNTEAFFGQGTRLTVV.